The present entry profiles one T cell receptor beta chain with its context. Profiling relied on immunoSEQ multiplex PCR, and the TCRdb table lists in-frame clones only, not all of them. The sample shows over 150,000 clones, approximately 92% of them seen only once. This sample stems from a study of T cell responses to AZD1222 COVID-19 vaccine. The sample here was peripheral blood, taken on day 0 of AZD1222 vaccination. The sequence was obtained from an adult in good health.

CDR3 nucleotides: TGTGCCAGCAGTTACTCAGGGGGCGGAGGCTACACCTTC. This codes for CASSYSGGGGYTF. This sequence joins TRBV6-5 and TRBJ1-2; TRBD1 agrees at 7 bases. The CDR3 is made up of 13 amino acids. With V trimmed by 0 bases and J by 8 bases, 3 bases remained unmatched. Germline V gives CDR1 MNHEY, CDR2 SVGAGI.